Listed below are T cell receptor beta chains from one sample, sequenced in a study of OX40 agonist ivuxolimab in advanced cancers. The table came from immunoSEQ multiplex PCR; TCRdb's copy has only in-frame clones and leaves some out. The table records some 70,000 clones, approximately 90% of them present only once. Source: CD4+ or CD8+ T cells sorted from blood, taken in a trial of the OX40 agonist ivuxolimab. The receptor source for this set is an adult with an advanced solid tumor such as melanoma, head and neck, liver or kidney cancer. Each CDR3 is given with its conserved first and last residue.

V gene	J gene	CDR3 protein
TRBV7-2	TRBJ2-5	CASSLEAQTGRETQYF
TRBV6-5	TRBJ1-6	CASSYSRTAPNSPLHF
TRBV19	TRBJ1-4	CASSSTGGMEKLFF
TRBV7-3	TRBJ2-2	CASSRDSTNTGELFF
TRBV19	TRBJ1-2	CASSKGPELIYGYTF
TRBV6-5	TRBJ1-2	CASSRTGASNYGYTF
TRBV9	TRBJ2-3	CASSAGGQLGRTDTQYF
TRBV28	TRBJ1-1	CASCRGSMNTEAFF
TRBV19	TRBJ2-7	CASSPRLAGGLYEQYF
TRBV27	TRBJ2-4	CASSGKGQIAYF
TRBV7-9	TRBJ2-7	CASSLDYEQYF
TRBV5-1	TRBJ2-6	CASSLSGVSLSGANVLTF
TRBV6-6	TRBJ2-7	CASTWGTGSSEQYF
TRBV6-6	TRBJ2-7	CASSLQGAYEQYF
TRBV7-9	TRBJ1-4	CASSGGSTNEKLFF
TRBV9	TRBJ2-1	CASSFTGSNEQFF
TRBV6-1	TRBJ2-7	CASSQQAGLWYEQYF
TRBV7-2	TRBJ2-2	CASSSIYDRKRPGELFF
TRBV18	TRBJ1-5	CASSPLSGGTSQPQHF
TRBV5-6	TRBJ2-2	CASSLEENGELFF
TRBV2	TRBJ2-3	CASTESGGSTDTQYF
TRBV19	TRBJ1-1	CASSITNTEAFF
TRBV9	TRBJ2-5	CASSVGGGQTQETQYF
TRBV5-1	TRBJ1-3	CASSLGGLGGNTIYF
TRBV6-5	TRBJ1-2	CASSSGFGYTF
TRBV7-9	TRBJ1-1	CASSLLGGTEAFF
TRBV6-4	TRBJ1-1	CASSLELGNEAFF
TRBV5-5	TRBJ2-2	CASSLAGLLNTGELFF
TRBV7-3	TRBJ1-5	CASSLTGGNQPQHF
TRBV6-6	TRBJ1-1	CASSYKEDTEAFF
TRBV6-1	TRBJ1-1	CASGTGLAFF
TRBV6-5	TRBJ1-1	CASYDSGSSEAFF
TRBV5-1	TRBJ2-3	CASSLATSGGPTDTQYF
TRBV27	TRBJ2-1	CASSRERGGYNEQFF
TRBV7-9	TRBJ2-2	CASSPATSTGELFF
TRBV6-6	TRBJ2-2	CASNARRIPTGELFF
TRBV29-1	TRBJ2-1	CSSEGSRDEQFF
TRBV11-2	TRBJ2-7	CASSLLNHGGSEQYF
TRBV11-3	TRBJ2-3	CASSPEGGVAGTDTQYF
TRBV12-5	TRBJ1-4	CASSWRVGEKLFF
TRBV18	TRBJ2-7	CASSPESTGEQYF
TRBV5-4	TRBJ2-6	CASSLQGGVGANVLTF